The present T cell receptor beta chain was sequenced within a study of beta chain features in type 1 diabetes. Every isolated RNA sample was fully reverse transcribed, so sequencing captured expressed TCRB transcripts. The data were produced by immunoSEQ multiplex PCR, yet TCRdb's version contains in-frame clones alone and is incomplete. Of hundreds of thousands of clones in the sample, 9.5% to 12% are singletons; the top ten hold around 0.015%. This clone has just a few counts. Its antigen is not identified. Germline CDR1 and CDR2: SGHVS and FNYEAQ. The CDR3 is 14 amino acids. The ends lost 6 bases at V and 1 base at J; junction bases unmatched: 4. Study-wide results and limits: HLA effects on TCRB rearrangement stayed unresolved here. All four CD4+ subsets from Type 1 diabetes patients carried moderately but significantly shorter TCRB CDR3s.

CD45RO/CCR7/CD25/CD127/CD95/CD27 sorting isolated CD4+ naive, central memory, regulatory and stem cell-like memory cells. Each population that was sorted was more than 98% pure. The genes are TRBV7-6 and TRBJ2-7; 9 bases agree with TRBD1. This clonotype originated in a woman in her twenties or thirties in good health. The specimen was naive CD4+ T cells from blood. The DNA of the CDR3 is TGTGCCAGCAGATCCGGGACAGGGTCCTACGAGCAGTACTTC. It specifies CASRSGTGSYEQYF.